This T cell receptor beta chain originates from a study of blood T cell repertoires in COVID-19. Original methodology: The authors estimated nucleated cell counts from reference gene primer amplification. This table comes from immunoSEQ multiplex PCR, and its TCRdb copy is limited to in-frame clones, with some not included. That table is the source of V, J and clone size, and D and trimming were worked out from the DNA. Of under 250,000 clones listed, more than 80% are singletons. Germline V gene sequence: CDR1 MDHEN, CDR2 SYDVKM. Trimming took off 5 bases at V and 0 bases at J, with 17 bases between the two ends. This CDR3 is 16 amino acids long.

The receptor was isolated from a man aged 30-40 years with COVID-19, enrolled during active disease. The sequenced material came from peripheral blood. The V call is TRBV28, the J call TRBJ2-7; TRBD2 is a possible D gene (6 bases). The DNA for the CDR3 is TGTGCCAGCAGTCCCTTGGGGACTGGGGTCTCCTACGAGCAGTACTTC. This sequence encodes CASSPLGTGVSYEQYF.